This T cell receptor (beta chain) came from a study of beta chain features in type 1 diabetes (dated by TCRdb to 2017 to 2018). Some background on the complete study: Patients and healthy donors did not differ in mean age, gender distribution, total cell number or subset yield. Across all samples, some 99 million sorted cells were examined, and cell number per subset correlated strongly with RNA yield. The study compared TCRB repertoires of sorted circulating CD4+ T cell subsets between recently diagnosed type 1 diabetes patients and matched healthy donors. Whereas all 30 or so donors provided naive and central memory subsets, regulatory and stem cell-like memory subsets were isolated from just 8 patients and roughly 8 healthy donors.

This clone has just a few counts. Its antigen remains undetermined. No per-base quality is available; no much larger clone lies one base away. From each donor, a single peripheral blood sample of around 120 mL on average was drawn into heparinised tubes. Naive, central memory, regulatory and stem cell-like memory CD4+ T cells were sorted on a BD FACSAria II using a panel including CD45RO, CCR7, CD25, CD127, CD95 and CD27. Every sorted population had a purity above 95%. PBMCs were isolated immediately by Lymphoprep density gradient centrifugation and stained directly without culture. To minimize batch effects, samples were stained and sorted in pairs, one healthy donor with one patient per experiment. The paper as a whole reports these results and caveats: Patients with type 1 diabetes made fewer insertions and deleted more nucleotides at VDJ recombination sites, implying thymic rearrangement abnormalities. Naive, central memory and regulatory TCRB repertoires appeared to be more alike among patients than among healthy donors. Only small numbers of individuals were included in the HLA sub-analyses, which left unresolved whether HLA type had any influence on TCRB rearrangement. Shorter templates might have been favored by PCR, but patient and control samples were amplified and corrected together, so both groups would have been affected equally by any skew. A moderate but significant shortening of TCRB CDR3 length was observed in type 1 diabetes patients in all four CD4+ subsets. Sequencing cDNA rather than genomic DNA could over-represent highly expressing activated cells, although activation and CD3 levels did not differ between groups.

V lost 2 bases and J lost 5 bases, and the count of bases not matched to a germline gene is 7. Reading from cysteine to phenylalanine, the CDR3 counts 15 amino acids. Only the CDR3 DNA stays, 45 bases, in frame from base 1. The germline V gene encodes CDR1 SGHTA and CDR2 FQGNSA. The High Capacity cDNA Reverse Transcription Kit was used to reverse transcribe all of the isolated RNA, meaning that expressed TCRB transcripts were what got sequenced. Deep immunoSEQ sequencing was applied to naive, central memory and regulatory T cell samples, giving an average of roughly 3.5 million total reads per sample. Sorted cells were lysed in RLT buffer, and RNA was extracted using DNase-treated RNeasy Micro or Mini kits according to cell number. Each cell subset was processed on its own to prevent cross-contamination, while patient and healthy donor samples were processed together. The immunoSEQ multiplex PCR was used to amplify TCRB sequences from cDNA, generating 87-bp fragments that spanned the CDR3 region. Sequencing of the amplicons was performed on the Illumina HiSeq platform. Concerning the study's data processing: PCR bias was computationally corrected using synthetic template baselines, reads within Hamming distance 2 were collapsed, and singletons that could not be merged were discarded. Reads were aligned against IMGT to assign V, D and J genes, CDR3 length and insertions or deletions at six rearrangement sites. Within each subset, clonotype counts were normalized to the number of sorted cells before true diversity and Gini coefficients were calculated with the tcR R package. Repertoire sharing was quantified using the overlap coefficient calculated on TCRB nucleotide sequences. TCRdb retrieved this table from immuneACCESS and kept in-frame rearrangements only. Not all clones are present; in checked studies, unresolved V genes account for under half, and no reason is known for the remainder. For V, J and clone size, that table is used; D and trimming come from the DNA. This sample is represented by 140,000 to 150,000 clones; 10% to 15% of them were singletons. The ten largest account for about 1.3% of the sample.

The receptor was isolated from a man between 18 and 29 years old with type 1 diabetes. This receptor chain uses TRBV7-2 and TRBJ1-1, and TRBD1 matches 8 of the central bases. Sequenced input: central memory CD4+ T cells from blood. The nucleotide sequence reads TGTGCCAGCAGCTTATTTCAGGGGGCCAGGACTGAAGCTTTCTTT. Its product reads: CASSLFQGARTEAFF.